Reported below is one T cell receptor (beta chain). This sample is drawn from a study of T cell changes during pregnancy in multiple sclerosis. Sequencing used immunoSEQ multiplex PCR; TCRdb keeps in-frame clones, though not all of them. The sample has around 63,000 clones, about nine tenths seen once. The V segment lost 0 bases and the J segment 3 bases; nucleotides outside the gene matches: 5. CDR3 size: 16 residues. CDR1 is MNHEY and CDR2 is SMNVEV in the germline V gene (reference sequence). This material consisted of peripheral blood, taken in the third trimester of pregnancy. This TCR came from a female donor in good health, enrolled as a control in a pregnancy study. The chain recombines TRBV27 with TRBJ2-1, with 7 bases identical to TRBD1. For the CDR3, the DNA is TGTGCCAGCAGTTTATCAGGGGGCGCGGTCTACAATGAGCAGTTCTTC. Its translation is CASSLSGGAVYNEQFF.